Listed below are T cell receptor beta chains from one sample, sequenced in a study of early T cells in non-severe SARS-CoV-2 infection. MiXCR, run by TCRdb on the 5' RACE reads, gives a single entry per CDR3 protein. Of 45,000 to 55,000 distinct CDR3 sequences listed, under 7% are singletons. Sequencing was performed on whole blood, taken at baseline. These receptors were collected from an adult who was a healthcare worker with PCR-confirmed SARS-CoV-2 infection or an uninfected control (not recorded which). Both conserved end residues are part of each CDR3. D genes are given only for firm matches. Part of the rows lack a size; the others show once, few, many or a class for expanded clones.

v_call,d_call,j_call,clone_size,cdr3_nt,cdr3_aa
TRBV7-9,NA,TRBJ2-7,NA,TGTGCCAGCAGTCTACAGGGCTCCGAGCAGTACTTC,CASSLQGSEQYF
TRBV6-5,NA,TRBJ2-3,many,TGTGCCACCACAGCCACGGGCGGGGATACGCAGTATTTT,CATTATGGDTQYF
TRBV28,TRBD1,TRBJ1-1,few,TGTGCCAGCACCCCCCCCGGGACAGGGGGGAACACTGAAGCTTTCTTT,CASTPPGTGGNTEAFF
TRBV11-3,NA,TRBJ2-4,many,TGTGCCAGCAGCTTAGATCTGGGGGCGAACATTCAGTACTTC,CASSLDLGANIQYF
TRBV2,TRBD1,TRBJ2-7,many,TGTGCCAGCAGTGTAGACAGGGGTCGGGTTTACGAGCAGTACTTC,CASSVDRGRVYEQYF
TRBV5-1,TRBD1,TRBJ2-7,many,TGCGCCAGCAGCCCTACAGGGGGAAGGCAGTACTTC,CASSPTGGRQYF
TRBV9,TRBD1,TRBJ2-3,NA,TGTGCCAGCAGCGTAAAGGGGGCCGAAGATACGCAGTATTTT,CASSVKGAEDTQYF
TRBV5-6,NA,TRBJ2-2,NA,TGTGCCAGCAGCTTCTTTTCGAACACCGGGGAGCTGTTTTTT,CASSFFSNTGELFF
TRBV11-2,NA,TRBJ2-3,many,TGTGCCAGCAGCTTAGGGCTCCGTCATACGCAGTATTTT,CASSLGLRHTQYF
TRBV7-9,NA,TRBJ2-5,NA,TGTGCCAGCGTGGGTAGGGGTCACCAAGAGACCCAGTACTTC,CASVGRGHQETQYF
TRBV14,NA,TRBJ1-1,many,TGTGCCAGCAGCAAAGACCTGGACGTAGAAGCTTTCTTT,CASSKDLDVEAFF
TRBV4-3,NA,TRBJ2-3,many,TGCGCCAGCAGCCAAGATTTACAGTTGGCGGGTGGGGATTTT,CASSQDLQLAGGDF
TRBV9,TRBD2,TRBJ2-5,few,TGTGCCAGCAGCGTGCGGGGGGGAGATGAGACCCAGTACTTC,CASSVRGGDETQYF
TRBV7-2,NA,TRBJ1-4,NA,TGTGCCAGCAGCTTTGGCACGTATGCAACTAATGAAAAACTGTTTTTT,CASSFGTYATNEKLFF
TRBV20-1,TRBD2,TRBJ2-3,few,TGCAGTGCCCCCTTGTGGAGCGGGGGGCAGCCGGATACGCAGTATTTT,CSAPLWSGGQPDTQYF
TRBV20-1,TRBD2,TRBJ2-5,many,TGCAGTGCTAGAGATATGGCTAGCGGGGGACCCCAAGAGACCCAGTACTTC,CSARDMASGGPQETQYF
TRBV12-3/TRBV12-4,TRBD2,TRBJ2-1,many,TGTGCCAGCAGTCGTAGCGGGGGGGCCTACAATGAGCAGTTCTTC,CASSRSGGAYNEQFF
TRBV5-8,TRBD1,TRBJ1-5,few,TGTGCCAGCAGCTTGTTTGGACAGGGAGGACAGCCCCAGCATTTT,CASSLFGQGGQPQHF
TRBV10-3,NA,TRBJ2-3,many,TGTGCCATCAGTGGCCCAAAGGGGCGGGGCGCAGATACGCAGTATTTT,CAISGPKGRGADTQYF
TRBV19,TRBD1,TRBJ2-2,many,TGTGCCAGCACACCCCGGGACAGGAACACCGGGGAGCTGTTTTTT,CASTPRDRNTGELFF
TRBV20-1,NA,TRBJ1-1,few,TGCAGTGGTGCAGGGGCAGGCAGTCTCTCTGAAGCTTTCTTT,CSGAGAGSLSEAFF
TRBV11-3,TRBD2,TRBJ2-3,many,TGTGCCAGCAGCTTATCCCAGAGACTAGCGGGAACAGATACGCAGTATTTT,CASSLSQRLAGTDTQYF
TRBV7-6,NA,TRBJ2-1,many,TGTGCCAGCTCCTACCCCTCGGACAATGAGCAGTTCTTC,CASSYPSDNEQFF
TRBV5-5,NA,TRBJ1-2,many,TGTGCCAGCAGCGGGGGACCCTATGGCTACACCTTC,CASSGGPYGYTF
TRBV29-1,NA,TRBJ2-1,NA,TGCAGCGTTGAATGGGGGACCAATGAGCAGTTCTTC,CSVEWGTNEQFF
TRBV10-3,NA,TRBJ2-3,many,TGTGCCATCCGGGTTGGGGCAGGGGCCACAGATACGCAGTATTTT,CAIRVGAGATDTQYF
TRBV13,NA,TRBJ1-2,many,TGTGCCAGCAGCTTAGGACAAAACTATGGCTACACCTTC,CASSLGQNYGYTF
TRBV2,NA,TRBJ1-1,many,TGTGCCAGCAGCGGGTCCAGTTTAGGGCACCTCTTT,CASSGSSLGHLF
TRBV18,NA,TRBJ2-1,many,TGTGCCAGCTCACACCTCCCTCGGGATGAGCAGTTCTTC,CASSHLPRDEQFF
TRBV6-5,NA,TRBJ1-4,many,TGTGCCAGCAGCTCAGGGTGGACTAATGAAAAACTGTTTTTT,CASSSGWTNEKLFF
TRBV7-2,NA,TRBJ2-7,NA,TGTGCCAGCAGCTTATATACGCAGGGCAGGTACGAGCAGTACTTC,CASSLYTQGRYEQYF
TRBV18,NA,TRBJ2-7,many,TGTGCCAGCTCACCAAGGTCGGGGCACGAGCAGTACTTC,CASSPRSGHEQYF
TRBV3-1,NA,TRBJ1-3,many,TGTGCCAGCAGCCAGCTGGATGGAAACACCATATATTTT,CASSQLDGNTIYF
TRBV4-3,NA,TRBJ1-2,many,TGCGCCAGCAGCTTAGAAGGGACGAAGACTAGCGGCTACACCTTC,CASSLEGTKTSGYTF
TRBV20-1,TRBD2,TRBJ2-1,many,TGCAGTGCTAGTTTGGGGGGGTACTCCTACAATGAGCAGTTCTTC,CSASLGGYSYNEQFF
TRBV14,TRBD2,TRBJ2-7,many,TGTGCCAGCAGCCAAGGAGCGGGGGGTGCCTACGAGCAGTACTTC,CASSQGAGGAYEQYF
TRBV5-5,NA,TRBJ2-2,few,TGTGCCAGCTTACGCGGGACAGAAGTCACCGGGGAGCTGTTTTTT,CASLRGTEVTGELFF
TRBV7-9,NA,TRBJ1-1,many,TGTGCCAGCAGCATAGACACTGAAGCTTTCTTT,CASSIDTEAFF
TRBV24-1,NA,TRBJ2-3,NA,TGTGCCACCAGTGATAGGGTCATGGTAACAGATACGCAGTATTTT,CATSDRVMVTDTQYF
TRBV20-1,TRBD1,TRBJ1-2,many,TGCAGTGCTAGGGGAGGAACAGGGGGTTATGGCTACACCTTC,CSARGGTGGYGYTF
TRBV6-1,NA,TRBJ2-7,NA,TGTGCCAGCAGTGAAGCCTCCTACGAGCAGTACTTC,CASSEASYEQYF
TRBV20-1,NA,TRBJ2-5,many,TGCAGTGCCATCCCCGGGCGGGGATTCCAAGAGACCCAGTACTTC,CSAIPGRGFQETQYF
TRBV6-1,NA,TRBJ2-4,NA,TGTGCCAGCAGTGAACCGGGTTTGGGCATTCAGTACTTC,CASSEPGLGIQYF
TRBV7-9,NA,TRBJ2-5,many,TGTGCCAGCAGCTTAGTCGGGTCCCAAGAGACCCAGTACTTC,CASSLVGSQETQYF
TRBV27,NA,TRBJ2-5,many,TGTGCCAGCAGTTTAATCGGTAGGGACCCCCAGTACTTC,CASSLIGRDPQYF
TRBV15,NA,TRBJ1-4,many,TGTGCCACCAGCAGTCGACAGTCCCTGGCGGAAAAACTGTTTTTT,CATSSRQSLAEKLFF
TRBV20-1,NA,TRBJ2-1,few,TGCAGTGCTAGAGAAAGGAGGACCAGACTACAGGAGCAGTTCTTC,CSARERRTRLQEQFF
TRBV3-1,TRBD1,TRBJ2-2,many,TGTGCCAGCAGCCGCGAGACAGGGCTAACCGGGGAGCTGTTTTTT,CASSRETGLTGELFF
TRBV11-3,NA,TRBJ1-6,many,TGTGCCAGCAGCTTAGAGAGAGGGGCGGACAATTCACCCCTCCACTTT,CASSLERGADNSPLHF
TRBV29-1,NA,TRBJ2-1,many,TGCAGCGTTGCTGGAGACAGCCACAATGAGCAGTTCTTC,CSVAGDSHNEQFF
TRBV4-3,NA,TRBJ1-1,many,TGCGCCAGCAGCCCCCGTGTCAAGACAGCCCTGGGGCCTGAAGCTTTCTTT,CASSPRVKTALGPEAFF
TRBV6-1,TRBD2,TRBJ2-7,NA,TGTGCCAGCAGTGAAGAAAGCGGGGGGGCCTACGAGCAGTACTTC,CASSEESGGAYEQYF
TRBV7-6,TRBD1,TRBJ2-1,NA,TGTGCCAGCAGCCGGCCAGGGGGCGTCTTAGGTGAGCAGTTCTTC,CASSRPGGVLGEQFF
TRBV12-3/TRBV12-4,NA,TRBJ1-1,many,TGTGCCAGCGCCCCTATGAACACTGAAGCTTTCTTT,CASAPMNTEAFF